These 19 T cell receptor beta chains were sequenced from one sample in a study of cytomegalovirus exposure and HLA in healthy donors (dated by TCRdb to about 2017). Library creation used the immunoSEQ multiplex PCR assay. For the multiplex PCR, a mixture combining 60 forward primers for TCR Vbeta segments and 13 reverse primers for TCR Jbeta segments was used. Held by TCRdb, this immuneACCESS table contains in-frame sequences only and omits some clones. Under half of the omission traces to an unresolved V gene where checked; the cause of the rest is unknown. Across this sample there are 95,000 to 150,000 clones, with about four fifths seen only once. 7.5% to 9.5% of the sample is in the top ten clones. The sequencing input was PBMCs. The receptors here all came from a female donor in good health and CMV-seropositive.

V gene TRBV4-1 combines with J gene TRBJ2-7; 8 nucleotides line up with TRBD1. Germline V gene sequence: CDR1 MGHRA, CDR2 YSYEKL. The CDR3 extends over 16 amino acids. The junction had 10 bases not matched to a gene; V was cut back by 4 bases and J by 2 bases. CDR3 coding DNA: TGCGCCAGCAGCCGGGGGCAGGGGGCGCTGACCTACGAGCAGTACTTC. It translates to CASSRGQGALTYEQYF.

The V gene is TRBV5-8, the J gene TRBJ1-2; 8 bases line up with TRBD1. With V trimmed by 2 bases and J by 5 bases, 8 bases remained unmatched. There are 15 residues in the CDR3. Germline V gene sequence: CDR1 SGHTS, CDR2 YDEGEE. The CDR3 loop reads CASSFLDRGRYGYTF. CDR3 coding DNA: TGTGCCAGCAGCTTCCTCGACAGGGGACGGTATGGCTACACCTTC.

This clone was observed a few times. The chain has TRBV7-8 and TRBJ2-7, with 10 bases matching TRBD2. The CDR3 runs 15 residues. The germline V gene encodes CDR1 SGHVS and CDR2 FQNEAQ. V was pared by 5 bases and J by 3 bases, with 7 bases of the junction left unmatched. The CDR3 DNA is TGTGCCAGCAGCCTCCAGGGACTAGCGAACTACGAGCAGTACTTC. Protein: CASSLQGLANYEQYF.

This clone was found a few times. The junction differs from germline at one of its ends, possibly a read error. This sequence joins TRBV7-9 and TRBJ1-2; TRBD1 agrees at 10 bases. The CDR3 consists of 15 residues. Germline CDR1 reads SEHNR; CDR2 reads FQNEAQ (reference sequence). CDR3 region: CSSSRAGQGNYGYTF. As DNA, the CDR3 is TGTTCCAGCAGCCGTGCGGGACAGGGGAACTATGGCTACACCTTC.

Comment on this clone: A read error may account for a junction end that differs from germline. The rearrangement links TRBV7-9 to TRBJ2-7, with D perhaps TRBD1 (5 bases). Germline CDR1 reads SEHNR; CDR2 reads FQNEAQ (reference sequence). The CDR3 covers 16 residues. In nucleotides, the CDR3 is TGTTCCAGCAGCATTGGATTGGGGCTTCGCTCCTACGAGCAGTACTTC. It codes for CSSSIGLGLRSYEQYF. The whole variable domain, filled in from reference TRBV7-9 and TRBJ2-7, reads DTGVSQNPRHKITKRGQNVTFRCDPISEHNRLYWYRQTLGQGPEFLTYFQNEAQLEKSRLLSDRFSAERPKGSFSTLEIQRTEQGDSAMYLCSSSIGLGLRSYEQYFGPGTRLTVT.

The rearrangement links TRBV19 to TRBJ2-7, with 9 bases lining up with TRBD1. After removal of 4 bases from V and 4 bases from J, the junction contained 11 bases not matched to a gene. This CDR3 is built from 16 residues. The germline gives CDR1 LNHDA, CDR2 SQIVND (reference sequence). CDR3 nucleotide sequence: TGTGCCAGTAGTACGCTCCCGGGACAGGGACCTTACGAGCAGTACTTC. This gives the protein CASSTLPGQGPYEQYF.

This clone was seen just once. V gene TRBV7-8 combines with J gene TRBJ1-2, with D unclear. CDR1 SGHVS and CDR2 FQNEAQ come from the germline V gene. With 1 base removed from V and 8 bases from J, the gap between germline ends came to 17 bases. There are 15 residues in the CDR3. CDR3 amino acids: CASSLVGGRSGGYTF. The DNA for the CDR3 is TGTGCCAGCAGCTTAGTAGGAGGGAGAAGCGGAGGCTACACCTTC.

The chain links TRBV7-6 to TRBJ2-1, with 10 bases fitting TRBD2. Germline V CDR1 and CDR2: SGHVS, FNYEAQ. V shed 3 bases, J shed 10 bases, and the junction held 3 bases outside the gene matches. This CDR3 is 13 amino acids long. CDR3 protein: CASSFGLAAEQFF. The CDR3 DNA sequence: TGTGCCAGCAGCTTCGGACTAGCGGCAGAGCAGTTCTTC.

This clone appeared a single time. This chain uses TRBV18 with TRBJ1-2; 7 bases match TRBD1. The V and J ends lost 0 bases and 4 bases, in that order; junction bases with no gene match: 5. The CDR3 spans 15 residues. Germline assignment: CDR1 KGHSH and CDR2 LQKENI. The CDR3 nucleotides are TGTGCCAGCTCACCACCAGGACAGGTGGGCTATGGCTACACCTTC. It yields the protein CASSPPGQVGYGYTF.

The chain has TRBV4-2 and TRBJ2-7; 10 bases are a match to TRBD2. The CDR3 has 18 amino acids. Germline-derived CDR1 and CDR2 are LGHNA and YNFKEQ. V shed 2 bases, J shed 0 bases, and the junction held 10 bases outside the gene matches. CDR3 region: CASSQTPSLAGVSYEQYF. DNA of the CDR3: TGTGCCAGCAGCCAAACCCCTTCGCTAGCGGGGGTCTCCTACGAGCAGTACTTC.

This clone was found once. The rearrangement joins TRBV5-1 to TRBJ2-2; 7 bases fit TRBD2. This CDR3 has 16 residues. Germline V gene lookup returns CDR1 SGHRS and CDR2 YFSETQ. The junction had 6 bases not matched to a gene; V was cut back by 4 bases and J by 0 bases. CDR3 amino acids: CASSPLLATNTGELFF. In nucleotides, the CDR3 is TGCGCCAGCAGCCCGTTACTAGCGACGAACACCGGGGAGCTGTTTTTT.

The chain employs TRBV6-6 and TRBJ1-1, with a weak D call TRBD1 (6 bases). This CDR3 contains 13 residues. Germline CDR1 reads MNHNY; CDR2 reads SVGAGI (reference sequence). With 8 bases removed from V and 4 bases from J, the gap between germline ends came to 14 bases. The CDR3 loop reads CASSLQGLTEAFF. The CDR3 DNA is TGTGCCAGCTCTCTACAGGGCCTCACTGAAGCTTTCTTT.

This chain uses TRBV5-1 with TRBJ2-5, with D possibly matching TRBD1 (6 bases). The CDR3 runs 15 residues. V was clipped by 0 bases and J by 1 base, with 10 bases between them. CDR1 SGHRS and CDR2 YFSETQ come from the germline V gene. CDR3 bases: TGCGCCAGCAGCTTGGGTCAGGGGATCCAAGAGACCCAGTACTTC. Translating gives CASSLGQGIQETQYF.

The genes are TRBV4-2 and TRBJ1-5; D is ambiguous. The V gene's germline CDR1 is LGHNA and CDR2 YNFKEQ. The CDR3 spans 14 residues. Trimming removed 4 bases at V and 0 bases at J, with 7 bases between. The CDR3 DNA reads TGTGCCAGCAGCCCCGCGGGTAGCAATCAGCCCCAGCATTTT. Translating gives CASSPAGSNQPQHF.

This sequence joins TRBV20-1 and TRBJ1-2; D remains unclear. With 5 bases removed from V and 6 bases from J, the gap between germline ends came to 10 bases. The CDR3 consists of 11 residues. CDR1 and CDR2 from the germline V gene are DFQATT and SNEGSKA (reference sequence). CDR3 sequence reads: CSADIKNGYTF. The DNA of the CDR3 is TGCAGTGCTGACATTAAGAATGGCTACACCTTC.

V usage is TRBV5-1 and J usage is TRBJ2-7; 12 bases match TRBD2. V gave up 3 bases and J gave up 5 bases; unmatched junction bases: 9. This CDR3 comprises 16 residues. Germline V CDR1 and CDR2: SGHRS, YFSETQ. CDR3 protein: CASSWGSSGGVDEQYF. In DNA, the CDR3 is TGCGCCAGCAGCTGGGGTTCTAGCGGGGGGGTCGACGAGCAGTACTTC.

The V gene is TRBV5-4, the J gene TRBJ1-1; TRBD1 matches at 9 bases. Germline V gives CDR1 SGHNT, CDR2 YYREEE (reference sequence). V lost 0 bases, J lost 6 bases, and 3 bases stayed unmatched. The CDR3 is 14 amino acids. Written as DNA, the CDR3 is TGTGCCAGCAGCTTGGAGGGACAGGGCGCTGAAGCTTTCTTT. This gives the protein CASSLEGQGAEAFF.

The chain employs TRBV5-1 and TRBJ2-7, with 9 bases identical to TRBD1. V lost 3 bases, J lost 2 bases, and 3 bases stayed unmatched. The CDR3 contains 14 residues. CDR1 and CDR2 (germline): SGHRS, YFSETQ. The CDR3 here is CASSSGQGTYEQYF. The DNA for the CDR3 is TGCGCCAGCAGCTCCGGACAGGGGACCTACGAGCAGTACTTC.

The chain employs TRBV6-6 and TRBJ2-5; 11 bases line up with TRBD1. CDR3 length: 15 residues. V gave up 7 bases and J gave up 5 bases; unmatched junction bases: 9. Germline V gene sequence: CDR1 MNHNY, CDR2 SVGAGI (reference sequence). Written as DNA, the CDR3 is TGTGCCAGCATCTACGGAAGGACAGGGGGCGAGACCCAGTACTTC. It yields the protein CASIYGRTGGETQYF.